This entry features one T cell receptor (beta chain) sequence. The clone's antigen remains unknown. Per-base qualities were not stored, and no clone one base away is much larger. Per the germline V gene (reference sequence), SGHKS is the CDR1 and YYEKEE is the CDR2. There are 13 amino acids in the CDR3, from cysteine to phenylalanine inclusive. The DNA shown is the 39-base CDR3, in frame from base 1. V is pared back by 3 bases and J by 0 bases, with 7 bases lying between the germline termini. This specimen comes from a study of blood T cells in healthy people across ages (dated by TCRdb to the mid-2010s). Notes on the research overall: In model experiments, template switching captured roughly one uniquely barcoded TCR beta cDNA molecule for every two T cells. The study measured age-related changes in TCR beta repertoire diversity using deep sequencing normalized with unique cDNA molecular identifiers. The donors were split into four age groups: young (average 16 years), middle-aged (over 35), aged (about 56) and long-lived (under 85). To avoid experimental bias, donors of different ages were randomly spread across the sequencing lanes. Using the same blood draw, the study looked at two additional independent replicas of 1 million unique cDNA reads for two donors, one aged 18 to 29 and the other aged 80 or older.

Donors were 35 to 40 systemically healthy Caucasian individuals from Russia aged roughly 6 to 90 years. Each donor gave 8 to 10 milliliters of peripheral blood, drawn into EDTA-treated Vacutainer tubes. PBMCs were isolated by Ficoll-Paque density-gradient centrifugation, with at least 6 million obtained per sample. Total RNA, at least 6 micrograms per sample, was extracted from PBMCs with Trizol reagent. For every donor, flow cytometry on a PBMC aliquot measured the percentage of naive CD45RAhigh/CD27high T cells. Paper-wide results and their limitations: The CMV infection status of donors was not known, potentially confounding age-related changes in expanded clonotypes. Compared with the aged group, more naive CD4+ T cells, fewer expanded clones and increased TCR diversity were shown by the long-lived group, suggesting age selection. Because profiling used bulk unsorted PBMCs, naive and antigen-experienced compartments could not be compared conclusively. Estimates of total diversity from one million sequenced T cells were regarded as lower bounds and underestimates. A strong correlation was found between observed TCR beta diversity and the percentage of naive T cells measured by flow cytometry. Observed TCR beta diversity per million T cells fell roughly linearly with age, and a significant reduction was already apparent by age roughly 40.

Library prep was done by 5' RACE. Reads for this sample came from an Illumina HiSeq 2500. A second PCR of roughly 7 to 11 cycles was performed with a sample-barcoded 5' primer and a J-beta primer mix. A template-switch 5' adaptor carrying 12 random nucleotides introduced a unique molecular identifier onto each TCR beta cDNA molecule. Each sample yielded at least 2.5 million CDR3-containing paired-end reads. First-strand cDNA synthesis was performed from all RNA using the Mint cDNA synthesis kit, with priming by a TRBC-specific oligonucleotide. Following uracil-DNA glycosylase treatment, a first 18-cycle PCR with universal primers M1SS and BC2_uni_R was performed on all cDNA. The paper's data handling went like this. For normalization, 1 million high-quality reads, each with a distinct molecular identifier, were randomly selected from each sample. Instead of being binned into consensus sequences, reads that shared molecular identifiers were thrown out. MiTCR, set to a Q25 quality threshold and the strictest error-elimination algorithm, was used for CDR3 identification, clonotype clustering and error correction. A nonparametric unseen species model using Euler transformation provided a lower-bound estimate of total TCR beta diversity. TCRdb cleaned the public reads at Q25 with fastp, built clones with MiXCR and kept in-frame beta chains. Rows matching on CDR3 protein sequence are summarized as one entry with the most common DNA and genes. The V and J calls and clone size are TCRdb's, not the authors'. The sample contains fewer than 900,000 distinct CDR3 sequences, approximately 43% of them found a single time. The top ten constitute roughly 19% of the sample.

The sequence derives from a woman aged 60-70 years in good health. The specimen was blood. The sequence is built from TRBV5-5 and TRBJ2-7; the D gene is not confidently resolved. The DNA is as follows: TGTGCCAGCAGCTCGTGGAGCTCCTACGAGCAGTACTTC. This encodes CASSSWSSYEQYF.